This TCR beta chain is drawn from a study of early T cells in non-severe SARS-CoV-2 infection. Germline V CDR1 and CDR2: PRHDT, FYEKMQ (reference sequence). This CDR3 is 15 amino acids long. J gave up 7 bases and V 1 base, and 7 bases lay outside the gene matches. In the library, individual cDNA molecules carried attached unique molecular identifiers. TCRdb independently ran MiXCR on the 5' RACE reads; one entry per CDR3 protein. The repertoire consists of roughly 25,000 distinct CDR3 sequences, with approximately 5% occurring once and the leading ten covering 3% to 5%. This clonotype showed up many times.

The sequencing sample was made of whole blood. The sequence derives from an adult who was a healthcare worker with PCR-confirmed SARS-CoV-2 infection or an uninfected control (not recorded which). This chain uses TRBV13 with TRBJ2-4; 7 bases are a match to TRBD1. Here the CDR3 reads CASSLVGTAQNIQYF. CDR3 nucleotide sequence: TGTGCCAGCAGCTTAGTTGGGACAGCCCAGAACATTCAGTACTTC.